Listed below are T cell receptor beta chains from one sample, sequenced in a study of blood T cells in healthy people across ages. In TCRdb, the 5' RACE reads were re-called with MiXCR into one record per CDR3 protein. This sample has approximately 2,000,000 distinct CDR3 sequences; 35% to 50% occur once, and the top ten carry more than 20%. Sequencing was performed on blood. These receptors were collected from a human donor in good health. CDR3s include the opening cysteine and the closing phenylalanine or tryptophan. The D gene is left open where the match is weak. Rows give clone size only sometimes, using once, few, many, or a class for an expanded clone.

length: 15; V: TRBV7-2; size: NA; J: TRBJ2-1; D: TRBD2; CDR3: CASSDSGGAKNEQFF
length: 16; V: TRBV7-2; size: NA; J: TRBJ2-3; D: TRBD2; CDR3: CASSFGGGRSTDTQYF
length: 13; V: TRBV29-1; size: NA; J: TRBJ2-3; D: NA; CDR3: CSVVGSETDTQYF
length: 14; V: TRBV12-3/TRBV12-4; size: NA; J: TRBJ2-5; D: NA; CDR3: CASKPGGHQETQYF
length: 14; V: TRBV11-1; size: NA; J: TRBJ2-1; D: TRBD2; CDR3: CASSPSGEGNEQFF
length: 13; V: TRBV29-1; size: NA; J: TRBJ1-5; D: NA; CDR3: CSVLIRDNQPQHF
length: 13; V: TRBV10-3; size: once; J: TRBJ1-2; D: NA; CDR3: CAISPLDNYGYTF
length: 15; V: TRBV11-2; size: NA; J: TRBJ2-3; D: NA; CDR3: CASSIGTGYEDTQYF
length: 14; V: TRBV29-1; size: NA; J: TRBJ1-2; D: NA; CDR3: CNVELLYPLYGYTF
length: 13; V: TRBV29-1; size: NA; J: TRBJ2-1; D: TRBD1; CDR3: CSVEESTGLEQFF
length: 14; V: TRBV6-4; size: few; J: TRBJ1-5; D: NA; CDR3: CASSRVWGGQPQHF
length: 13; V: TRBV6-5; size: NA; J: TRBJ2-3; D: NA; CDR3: CASAPGTPDTQYF
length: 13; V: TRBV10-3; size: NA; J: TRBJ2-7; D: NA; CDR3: CATKDPNVYEQYF
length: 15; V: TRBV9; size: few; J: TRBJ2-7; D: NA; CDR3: CASSAEGDLTSEQYF
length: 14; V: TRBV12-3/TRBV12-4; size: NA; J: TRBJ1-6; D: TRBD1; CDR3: CASTPDRVDSPLHF
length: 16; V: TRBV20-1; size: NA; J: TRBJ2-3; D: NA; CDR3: CSATDRDSVYTDTQYF
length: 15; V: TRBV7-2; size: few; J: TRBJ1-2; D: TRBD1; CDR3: CASSSRTGENYGYTF
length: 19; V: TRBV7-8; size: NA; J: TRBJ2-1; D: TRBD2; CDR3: CASSPILAGGIKSYNEQFF
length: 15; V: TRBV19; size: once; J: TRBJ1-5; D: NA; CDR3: CASSKTEESNQPQHF
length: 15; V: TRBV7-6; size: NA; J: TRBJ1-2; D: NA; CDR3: CASSLGRGGAYGYTF
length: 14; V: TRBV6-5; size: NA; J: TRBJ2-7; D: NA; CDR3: CASSYARGGGEQYF
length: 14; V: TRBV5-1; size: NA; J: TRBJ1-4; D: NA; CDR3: CASSPGEIGEKLFF
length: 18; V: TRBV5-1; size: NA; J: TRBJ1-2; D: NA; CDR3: CASSFRSGTPTLAYGCTF
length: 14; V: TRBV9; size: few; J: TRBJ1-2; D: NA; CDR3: CASSVTGSNYGYTF
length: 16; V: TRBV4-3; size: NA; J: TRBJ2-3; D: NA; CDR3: CASSQGDKTWGDTQYF
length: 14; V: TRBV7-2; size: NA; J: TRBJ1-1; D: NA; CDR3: CASSFAAVNTEAFF
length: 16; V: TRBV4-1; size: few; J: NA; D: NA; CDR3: CASSQLWGMRSGEQYF
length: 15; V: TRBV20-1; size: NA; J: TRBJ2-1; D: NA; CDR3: CSASIRTRACNEQFF
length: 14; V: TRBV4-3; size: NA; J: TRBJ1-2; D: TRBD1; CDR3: CASSQDNRGHGYTF
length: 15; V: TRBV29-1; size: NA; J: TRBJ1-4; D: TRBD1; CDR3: CSVVGTGSNNEKLFF
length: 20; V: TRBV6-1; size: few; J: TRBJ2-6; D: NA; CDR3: CASISLSLGRQIDGANVLTF
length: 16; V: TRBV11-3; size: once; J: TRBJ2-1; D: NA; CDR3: CASSLESRGYYNEQFF
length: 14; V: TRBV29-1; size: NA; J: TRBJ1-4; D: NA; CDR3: CSVSRGGNYEKLFF
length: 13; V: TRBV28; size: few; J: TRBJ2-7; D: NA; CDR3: CASSMTESYEQYF
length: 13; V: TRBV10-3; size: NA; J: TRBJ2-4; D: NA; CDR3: CAISEFGEGIQYF
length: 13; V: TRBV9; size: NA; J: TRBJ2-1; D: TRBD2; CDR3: CASTASGVNEQFF
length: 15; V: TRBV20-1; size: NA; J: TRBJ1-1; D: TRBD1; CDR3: CSAVQGAGGAAEAFF
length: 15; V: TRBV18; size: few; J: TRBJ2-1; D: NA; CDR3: CASSPRARSSNEQFF
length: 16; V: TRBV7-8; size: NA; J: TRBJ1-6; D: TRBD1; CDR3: CASSRARTGGYSPLHF
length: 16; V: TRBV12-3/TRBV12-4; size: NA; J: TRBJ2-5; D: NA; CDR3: CASSDTSGGAEETQYF
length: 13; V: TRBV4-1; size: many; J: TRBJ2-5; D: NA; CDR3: CASSQVVGETQYF
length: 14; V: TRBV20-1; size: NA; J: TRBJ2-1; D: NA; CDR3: CSAGEGQAVNEQFF